Listed here is a single TCR beta chain. Only a few counts were recorded for this clone. What this receptor recognizes is not known. Qualities for individual bases were not recorded, and no much larger clone is one base off. This specimen belongs to a study of blood T cell repertoires in COVID-19 (dated by TCRdb to about 2020). Some background on the complete study: Samples covering the acute and convalescent phases of COVID-19 were provided by collaborators in the United States, Italy and Spain. The samples were drawn from two sources: the first 160 participants of the ongoing ImmuneRACE study, and fewer than 1,500 subjects contributed by 6 global collaborators. The material from the prospective study consisted of cDNA or gDNA derived from T cells, B-cell-depleted T cells, or PBMCs. The repertoires were released in a freely available public database intended as a resource for research on the immune response to SARS-CoV-2. Where HLA class I and class II types were available, the types were taken from metadata supplied by the sample provider, not from assay-based typing. Deeply sampled blood TCRbeta repertoires from subjects exposed to, actively infected with, or recovered from COVID-19 were included in the dataset. Nearly every sample came with metadata listing a de-identified subject ID, COVID-19 status, age in years and sex. Overall results and qualifications from the work: Clinical and demographic metadata were provided uncurated, with the amount varying by source and participant.

V is shortened by 0 bases, J by 3 bases, and the region joining them spans 11 bases. The germline V gene (reference sequence) sets CDR1 to LNHDA and CDR2 to SQIVND. From the cysteine up to the phenylalanine, the CDR3 has a length of 15 residues. CDR3 DNA is the only sequence kept; it has 45 bases, read in frame from the first base. Enrolling through a virtual design, the prospective study's participants ranged in age from roughly 18 to 100 years and lived across about two dozen United States geographic areas. In the prospective study, participants were assigned to cohorts based on the clinical history participants reported in a screening survey and a study questionnaire. Recovered participants in ImmuneRACE Cohort 3 were defined as having two consecutive negative NP/OP PCR tests, clearance from a healthcare professional, or resolution of symptoms. Mobile phlebotomists in the prospective study collected whole blood, serum and a nasopharyngeal or oropharyngeal swab from every participant. Over a roughly 2-month period, participants in the prospective study had the option of providing additional blood draws and questionnaires. Before DNA extraction, blood samples from the prospective study were shipped at room temperature or frozen.

TCRbeta CDR3 regions were amplified from genomic DNA using the immunoSEQ Assay, a bias-controlled multiplex PCR. For the original study's pipeline: Nucleated cell counts per sample were estimated from amplification of reference gene primers within the assay. To quantify the absolute abundance of each unique TCRbeta CDR3 rearrangement, sequence reads were collapsed and filtered. For each sample, productive Simpson clonality was calculated as the square root of Simpson's diversity index over productive rearrangements. TCRdb provides this immuneACCESS table in a form limited to in-frame rearrangements. Some clones are lacking; in checked studies, under half of them reflect an unresolved V gene, and why the rest are absent is not known. V, J and clone size are those of that table, while D and trimming were read from the DNA. The sample table shows 290,000 or so clones, and 75% to 95% are seen once. The ten largest clones capture roughly 1.1% of the sample.

The source of this sequence is a woman aged 25 to 45 who had recovered from COVID-19. The chain employs TRBV19 and TRBJ1-2; the D gene identity is not certain. The specimen sequenced was PBMCs or T cells enriched from blood (not recorded which). CDR3 protein: CASSIDDEDYYGYTF. Read as DNA, the sequence is TGTGCCAGTAGTATAGATGATGAGGATTACTATGGCTACACCTTC.